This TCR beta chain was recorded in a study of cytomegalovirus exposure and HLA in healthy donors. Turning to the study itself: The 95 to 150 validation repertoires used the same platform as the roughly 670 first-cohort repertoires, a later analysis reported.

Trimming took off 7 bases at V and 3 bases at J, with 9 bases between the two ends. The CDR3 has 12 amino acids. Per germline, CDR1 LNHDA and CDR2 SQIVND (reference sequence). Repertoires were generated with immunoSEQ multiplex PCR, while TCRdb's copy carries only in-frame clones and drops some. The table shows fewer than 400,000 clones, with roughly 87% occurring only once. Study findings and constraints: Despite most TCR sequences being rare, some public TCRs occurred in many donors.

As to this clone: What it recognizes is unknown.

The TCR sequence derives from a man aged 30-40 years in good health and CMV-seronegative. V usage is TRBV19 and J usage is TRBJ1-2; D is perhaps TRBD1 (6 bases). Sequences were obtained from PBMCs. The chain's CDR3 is CASKTGHYGYTF. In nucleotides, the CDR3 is TGTGCCAGTAAGACAGGACACTATGGCTACACCTTC.